The T cell receptor (beta chain) described here comes from a study of T cells in Graves' hyperthyroidism and ophthalmopathy. TCR beta CDR3 regions were amplified from RNA transcripts. RT-PCR in the first round (using the HTBI primer set) targeted the TCR CDR3. TCRdb re-analysed the multiplex PCR reads in MiXCR, keeping a single row per CDR3 protein. The sample includes 480,000 or so distinct CDR3 sequences, 46% of them seen just once. The germline V gene encodes CDR1 SNHLY and CDR2 FYNNEI. The length of the CDR3 is 15 amino acids, counting both ends. A remark on this clonotype: Lacking the conserved final phenylalanine or tryptophan, this CDR3 likely reflects a read error. The DNA is left out, because the CDR3 cannot be placed on it with certainty; the CDR3 is given as TCRdb lists it.

Material for sequencing was peripheral blood or thyroid tissue (not recorded which). J is TRBJ2-5 and V is TRBV2; the D call of TRBD1 is as the table states it, not checked on the DNA. The receptor comes from an adult woman with Graves' disease, either hyperthyroidism or ophthalmopathy (not recorded which). The chain's CDR3 is CASSSDRGQGYTFGS.